The 14 T cell receptor beta chains below come from one sample, sequenced in a study of T cell responses to AZD1222 COVID-19 vaccine. Using immunoSEQ multiplex PCR, the repertoire was profiled, and TCRdb retains in-frame clones only, with some absent. The table shows more than 85,000 clones, with roughly 90% occurring only once. The material sequenced was peripheral blood, taken 28 days after the second AZD1222 dose. The receptor source for this set is an adult who received the AZD1222 COVID-19 vaccine.

CDR3 residues: CASSQVGAGLHYNEQFF. CDR3 nucleotide sequence: TGTGCCAGCAGCCAAGTTGGTGCAGGACTACACTACAATGAGCAGTTCTTC. This chain uses TRBV4-2 with TRBJ2-1, with D possibly matching TRBD2 (6 bases). V shed 1 base and J shed 3 bases, with 16 bases lying between them. The CDR3 spans 17 residues. Germline V gene data show CDR1 as LGHNA and CDR2 as YNFKEQ.

This chain links TRBV6-1 with TRBJ1-1; D unresolved. Trimming removed 2 bases at V and 11 bases at J, with 15 bases between. Germline CDR1 MNHNS, CDR2 SASEGT. This CDR3 contains 13 residues. The CDR3 DNA follows: TGTGCCAGCAGTGAATACCGGCCGGAGGAGGCTTTCTTT. It is translated as CASSEYRPEEAFF.

The chain employs TRBV7-9 and TRBJ2-7; 7 bases are a match to TRBD2. This CDR3 is 13 amino acids long. The junction had 7 bases not matched to a gene; V was cut back by 4 bases and J by 7 bases. CDR1 and CDR2 from the germline V gene are SEHNR and FQNEAQ (reference sequence). This CDR3 is CASSSIAGREQYF. Written as DNA, the CDR3 is TGTGCCAGCAGCTCCATAGCGGGTAGGGAGCAGTACTTC.

The J gene is TRBJ2-2, the V gene TRBV6-5; maybe TRBD2 (5 bases). The CDR3 sequence is 14 residues long. V was cut by 2 bases and J by 4 bases, with 8 bases left in between. Germline loops: CDR1 MNHEY, CDR2 SVGAGI. CDR3 DNA: TGTGCCAGCAGTTACGGGGAGAGCACCGGGGAGCTGTTTTTT. Translated, it gives CASSYGESTGELFF.

This rearrangement joins TRBV11-2 to TRBJ2-1, with D maybe TRBD1 (5 bases). The CDR3 contains 13 residues. Germline V gives CDR1 SGHAT, CDR2 FQNNGV. Trimming removed 9 bases at V and 5 bases at J, with 14 bases between. The CDR3 here is CASELGVNNEQFF. The CDR3 DNA sequence: TGTGCCAGTGAGCTAGGGGTCAACAATGAGCAGTTCTTC.

The chain combines TRBV19 with TRBJ1-6; D possibly corresponds to TRBD1 (5 bases). Per germline, CDR1 LNHDA and CDR2 SQIVND (reference sequence). The CDR3 runs 17 residues. The V end lost 3 bases, the J end lost 5 bases, and 17 bases lay between the germline ends. In DNA, the CDR3 is TGTGCCAGTAGTATCTTAGCGACAGCAGGAGATAATTCACCCCTCCACTTT. Translation: CASSILATAGDNSPLHF.

The chain joins TRBV30 to TRBJ1-2, with TRBD1 matching over 9 bases. Trimming cost V 1 base and J 1 base; bases outside gene matches: 4. CDR3 size: 15 residues. From germline, CDR1 is GTSNPN and CDR2 SVGIG (reference sequence). CDR3 region: CAWSGKGQGNYGYTF. The DNA of the CDR3 is TGTGCCTGGAGTGGGAAGGGACAGGGTAACTATGGCTACACCTTC. Full variable domain (remainder filled in from reference TRBV30 and TRBJ1-2): SQTIHQWPATLVQPVGSPLSLECTVEGTSNPNLYWYRQAAGRGLQLLFYSVGIGQISSEVPQNLSASRPQDRQFILSSKKLLLSDSGFYLCAWSGKGQGNYGYTFGSGTRLTVV.

This clone was seen more than once but under ten times. The V call is TRBV27, the J call TRBJ2-7, with D possibly TRBD2 on 6 matching bases. From germline, CDR1 is MNHEY and CDR2 SMNVEV (reference sequence). The length of the CDR3 is 13 residues. Deletions cut 5 bases from V and 4 bases from J, with 12 bases between. The CDR3 coding sequence is TGTGCCAGCAGTACTAGCCGGGTATACGAGCAGTACTTC. Protein sequence: CASSTSRVYEQYF.

The CDR3 DNA reads TGTGCCAGCAGCTGGGGAAAAAGATGGAGGGGGTCTGAGCAGTTCTTC. Translated: CASSWGKRWRGSEQFF. The chain joins TRBV5-4 to TRBJ2-1; possibly TRBD1 or TRBD2 for D (6 bases each). This CDR3 region has 16 residues. Trimming cost V 3 bases and J 9 bases, with 22 bases left between them. Germline assignment: CDR1 SGHNT and CDR2 YYREEE (reference sequence).

In its sample, this clone was seen once. This sequence joins TRBV11-3 and TRBJ2-5, with D possibly matching TRBD2 (5 bases). CDR3 length: 13 amino acids. CDR1 SGHNT and CDR2 YENEEA come from the germline V gene. V lost 1 base to trimming and J lost 2 bases, with 5 bases between them. The CDR3: CASSLGEQETQYF. CDR3 sequence (DNA): TGTGCCAGCAGCTTAGGGGAGCAAGAGACCCAGTACTTC.

The rearrangement links TRBV5-1 to TRBJ2-3, with D perhaps TRBD1 or TRBD2 (5 bases each). This CDR3 has 15 residues. The V and J ends lost 5 bases and 0 bases respectively, with 13 bases between them. The germline V gene encodes CDR1 SGHRS and CDR2 YFSETQ. CDR3 protein: CASREGTDSTDTQYF. In DNA form, the CDR3 reads TGCGCCAGCAGAGAAGGGACGGACAGCACAGATACGCAGTATTTT.

This clone has a single count. The genes are TRBV6-2 or TRBV6-3 and TRBJ1-5; D remains unclear. The CDR3 is 16 amino acids. Germline-derived CDR1 and CDR2 are MNHEY and SVGEGT. V lost 1 base, J lost 2 bases, and 12 bases lay in between. CDR3 protein: CASSYFGSTGNQPQHF. The CDR3 coding sequence is TGTGCCAGCAGTTACTTTGGGAGCACGGGCAATCAGCCCCAGCATTTT.

The chain carries TRBV6-6 and TRBJ2-7; D possibly uses TRBD1 or TRBD2 (6 bases each). Per germline, CDR1 MNHNY and CDR2 SVGAGI (reference sequence). Trimming removed 6 bases from V and 3 bases from J, with 15 bases in between. This CDR3 has 14 residues. The CDR3 nucleotides read TGTGCCAGCAGGAAGGAGGGGGTGGTCTACGAGCAGTACTTC. Translation: CASRKEGVVYEQYF.

This clone has a single count. The chain couples TRBV14 to TRBJ2-5; D is unresolved. The CDR3 has 13 amino acids. The V end was cut by 0 bases, the J end by 5 bases, with 7 bases between. CDR1 is SGHDN and CDR2 is FVKESK in the germline V gene. The DNA of the CDR3 is TGTGCCAGCAGCCAAGAGGTGTGGGAGACCCAGTACTTC. Amino acid sequence: CASSQEVWETQYF.